The 30 T cell receptor beta chains reported below all come from one sample, sequenced in a study of monozygotic twins with inflammatory bowel disease. With the 5' RACE reads reprocessed, TCRdb shows one record per CDR3 protein and no DNA. The table gives about 160,000 distinct CDR3 sequences; the top ten clones make up 2.8% of it. The sample comprised blood. These receptors were collected from a human donor with ulcerative colitis or Crohn's disease, or a healthy co-twin of an affected twin (not recorded which).

The rearrangement uses TRBV7-2 and TRBJ2-1. Germline CDR1 and CDR2: SGHTA and FQGNSA. This CDR3 is 12 amino acids long. CDR3: CASSSELPEQFF.

This chain links TRBV11-1 with TRBJ2-3; checking the TCRdb D call of TRBD1 is not possible without DNA. The germline V gene encodes CDR1 SGHAT and CDR2 FQDESV (reference sequence). The CDR3 sequence is 14 residues long. The CDR3 sequence: CASSKAPWADTQYF.

This chain joins TRBV10-3 and TRBJ1-1. The CDR3 extends over 12 amino acids. Germline V gene lookup returns CDR1 ENHRY and CDR2 SYGVKD. The CDR3: CAIIDASREAFF.

This chain connects TRBV5-6 to TRBJ2-5; the D call from TCRdb, TRBD2, cannot be confirmed without DNA. The CDR3 has 16 residues. The germline CDR1 and CDR2 sequences are SGHDT and YYEEEE. CDR3 residues: CASGSLRREAQETQYF.

The V call is TRBV14, the J call TRBJ2-5. CDR1 SGHDN and CDR2 FVKESK come from the germline V gene. This CDR3 spans 13 amino acids. The chain's CDR3 is CASSFAKGKTQYF. The complete variable domain, with remaining parts taken from reference TRBV14 and TRBJ2-5, reads EAGVTQFPSHSVIEKGQTVTLRCDPISGHDNLYWYRRVMGKEIKFLLHFVKESKQDESGMPNNRFLAERTGGTYSTLKVQPAELEDSGVYFCASSFAKGKTQYFGPGTRLLVL.

The chain recombines TRBV28 with TRBJ2-2. The CDR3 has 12 amino acids. The germline V gene encodes CDR1 MDHEN and CDR2 SYDVKM. The CDR3: CASSLSTGEPFF.

V usage is TRBV5-6 and J usage is TRBJ1-5. Germline CDR1 is SGHDT and CDR2 is YYEEEE. The CDR3 loop spans 15 amino acids. CDR3 region: CASSPHKYSNQPQHF. Using reference TRBV5-6 and TRBJ1-5 for the parts outside the CDR3, the full variable domain is DAGVTQSPTHLIKTRGQQVTLRCSPKSGHDTVSWYQQALGQGPQFIFQYYEEEERQRGNFPDRFSGHQFPNYSSELNVNALLLGDSALYLCASSPHKYSNQPQHFGDGTRLSIL.

The rearrangement uses TRBV4-3 and TRBJ1-1. CDR1 and CDR2 from the germline V gene are LGHNA and YSLEER. The CDR3 is 14 residues long. The CDR3 loop reads CASSQDPGSTEAFF.

The chain is built from TRBV15 and TRBJ2-1. This CDR3 comprises 15 residues. Germline V gene sequence: CDR1 LNHNV, CDR2 YYDKDF (reference sequence). Here the CDR3 reads CATSRDASSYNEQFF.

The genes are TRBV12-3 or TRBV12-4 and TRBJ1-3; the TCRdb call, TRBD1, lacks DNA for checking. The CDR3 is made up of 15 amino acids. CDR3 sequence: CASRYTGNSGNTIYF.

The chain is built from TRBV7-8 and TRBJ1-4; no DNA is available, so the TRBD1 call from TCRdb remains unchecked. Per germline, CDR1 SGHVS and CDR2 FQNEAQ. The CDR3 is 16 residues long. The CDR3 is CASSYAVGQANEKLFF. Supplemented by reference TRBV7-8 and TRBJ1-4, the full variable domain reads GAGVSQSPRYKVAKRGQDVALRCDPISGHVSLFWYQQALGQGPEFLTYFQNEAQLDKSGLPSDRFFAERPEGSVSTLKIQRTQQEDSAVYLCASSYAVGQANEKLFFGSGTQLSVL.

The chain uses TRBV7-9 and TRBJ1-1; the D call from TCRdb, TRBD1, cannot be confirmed without DNA. The CDR3 runs to 14 residues. Germline V gives CDR1 SEHNR, CDR2 FQNEAQ (reference sequence). The CDR3 protein is CASSSQGVNTEAFF.

V is TRBV5-4 and J is TRBJ1-1; the TCRdb call, TRBD1, lacks DNA for checking. Per the germline V gene, CDR1 is SGHNT and CDR2 is YYREEE (reference sequence). The CDR3 is 14 amino acids. CDR3 residues: CASSSGTGATEAFF.

The rearrangement uses TRBV5-1 and TRBJ2-7; TCRdb reports TRBD1, a call that lacks DNA to check it against. CDR1 SGHRS and CDR2 YFSETQ come from the germline V gene. This CDR3 is 14 amino acids long. The CDR3 sequence is CASSHGAGGDEQYF.

J is TRBJ2-7 and V is TRBV6-5; lacking DNA, the TRBD1 call made by TCRdb goes unchecked. The CDR3 extends over 19 amino acids. Germline assignment: CDR1 MNHEY and CDR2 SVGAGI. The CDR3 here is CASSYSGTGISRGRYEQYF.

The chain carries TRBV20-1 and TRBJ2-4; TCRdb outputs TRBD2, but without DNA this stays unchecked. The length of the CDR3 is 21 residues. Per the germline V gene, CDR1 is DFQATT and CDR2 is SNEGSKA (reference sequence). CDR3 loop: CSARPNPGLAGVVLAKNIQYF.

V gene TRBV11-2 combines with J gene TRBJ1-2. This CDR3 contains 15 residues. The V gene's germline CDR1 is SGHAT and CDR2 FQNNGV. CDR3: CASSLPQKANYGYTF.

This sequence joins TRBV7-3 and TRBJ2-3. The germline gives CDR1 SGHTA, CDR2 FQGTGA. The CDR3 is 13 amino acids. CDR3 residues: CASSRFPMNTQYF.

V and J are TRBV24-1 and TRBJ1-5. The CDR3 covers 14 residues. CDR1 KGHDR and CDR2 SFDVKD come from the germline V gene. This chain's CDR3 is CATSVSEAGQPQHF.

The chain recombines TRBV7-8 with TRBJ1-1; TCRdb's assignment of TRBD1 cannot be checked, as there is no DNA. CDR3 size: 17 residues. Germline V gives CDR1 SGHVS, CDR2 FQNEAQ. The CDR3 is CASSLTFVGAEGTEAFF.

The chain is built from TRBV28 and TRBJ2-2; the D call from TCRdb, TRBD1, cannot be confirmed without DNA. The CDR3 consists of 16 residues. The germline gives CDR1 MDHEN, CDR2 SYDVKM. CDR3 region: CASSFLGTGGAGELFF.

The chain uses TRBV20-1 and TRBJ2-7; no DNA is available, so the TRBD1 call from TCRdb remains unchecked. This CDR3 contains 14 residues. Germline values: CDR1 DFQATT, CDR2 SNEGSKA (reference sequence). CDR3 residues: CSALSGTGLDEQYF.

The chain couples TRBV5-1 to TRBJ2-5; the D call of TRBD1 rests on TCRdb alone, since no DNA is present to check it. CDR3 size: 17 residues. Germline V gene sequence: CDR1 SGHRS, CDR2 YFSETQ. The CDR3 reads CASRQGGGTPREETQYF.

The chain carries TRBV7-9 and TRBJ2-5; TCRdb gives TRBD1 as the D gene, but with no DNA this cannot be confirmed. The germline gives CDR1 SEHNR, CDR2 FQNEAQ (reference sequence). This CDR3 contains 12 residues. CDR3 protein: CASSFDRGTQYF.

The rearrangement joins TRBV27 to TRBJ2-7; TCRdb designates TRBD2, a call that cannot be tested without DNA. This CDR3 is 15 amino acids long. Germline loops: CDR1 MNHEY, CDR2 SMNVEV (reference sequence). CDR3 amino acids: CASSLSGLAIYEQYF.

V usage is TRBV12-3 or TRBV12-4 and J usage is TRBJ2-3. The CDR3 has 15 residues. Here the CDR3 reads CASSLSAARTDTQYF.

CDR3 amino acids: CASSYGRAEETQYF. The chain recombines TRBV5-1 with TRBJ2-5; without DNA, the TCRdb call of TRBD2 cannot be checked. The V gene's germline CDR1 is SGHRS and CDR2 YFSETQ. The CDR3 consists of 14 residues.

The chain joins TRBV7-2 to TRBJ1-2. This CDR3 spans 15 amino acids. From germline, CDR1 is SGHTA and CDR2 FQGNSA. CDR3 amino acids: CASSINPDPAYGYTF.

The rearrangement links TRBV15 to TRBJ2-7. Germline CDR1 and CDR2: LNHNV and YYDKDF (reference sequence). This CDR3 is built from 16 residues. The CDR3 loop reads CATSSPRHGSSYEQYF.

The chain recombines TRBV29-1 with TRBJ1-5; TCRdb selects TRBD1, and the lack of DNA leaves this call unchecked. Germline lookup yields CDR1 SQVTM and CDR2 ANQGSEA. This CDR3 spans 13 amino acids. CDR3: CSVGGGSNQPQHF.